Sequencing of this TCR beta chain was carried out in a study of T-cell memory formation after mild COVID-19. Constant-segment primers served in 5'RACE that generated TCR alpha and TCR beta cDNA libraries bearing sample barcodes and UMIs. TCRdb reprocessed the 5' RACE reads with MiXCR, giving one entry per CDR3 protein. The sample consists of around 340,000 distinct CDR3 sequences, under 15% of them appearing once. A note on this clonotype: As yet, its antigen is unknown.

The study, taken as a whole, reports: Clones shrinking between day 15 and 85 showed a balanced CD4/CD8 split, and those that grew later tilted toward CD4+. Pre-infection memory already had some responding clones, implying cross-reactive memory joined.

Per germline, CDR1 SEHNR and CDR2 FQNEAQ (reference sequence). The V and J ends lost 3 bases and 1 base respectively, with 10 bases between them. The CDR3 contains 16 residues. This TCR came from a man aged 18-30 years who had mild COVID-19 (a few samples of this study predate the infection). Cell type and time point are not known. The sequencing input was PBMCs or a T cell subset sorted from them (not recorded which). The V call is TRBV7-9, the J call TRBJ2-6, with a possible D match to TRBD2 (5 bases). The CDR3 sequence: CASSFLTGSGANVLTF. The CDR3 nucleotides read TGTGCCAGCAGCTTCCTGACGGGGTCTGGGGCCAACGTCCTGACTTTC. Full variable domain (missing parts from reference TRBV7-9 and TRBJ2-6): DTGVSQNPRHKITKRGQNVTFRCDPISEHNRLYWYRQTLGQGPEFLTYFQNEAQLEKSRLLSDRFSAERPKGSFSTLEIQRTEQGDSAMYLCASSFLTGSGANVLTFGAGSRLTVL.